This T cell receptor beta chain was recorded in a study of blood T cell repertoires in COVID-19. Study-level background: The samples span acute and convalescent COVID-19 from the United States, Italy and Spain. Nucleic acid was either cDNA or gDNA, and it came from T cells, B-cell-depleted T cells, or PBMCs.

This clone was seen only a few times. Enrolled during active infection, Seattle patients were then followed longitudinally. Unmatched junction bases numbered 7, after V lost 7 bases and J lost 4 bases. Per germline, CDR1 SGHRS and CDR2 YFSETQ. This CDR3 has 13 amino acids. Original methodology: Nucleated cell counts were estimated from reference gene primer amplification. This table comes from immunoSEQ multiplex PCR, and its TCRdb copy is limited to in-frame clones, with some not included. The D gene and trimming were derived from the DNA, and the V and J assignments and clone size from that table. The sample gives 210,000 or so clones, approximately 85% of which show up once; approximately 5.1% is in the top ten.

The sample consisted of peripheral blood. The chain recombines TRBV5-1 with TRBJ2-5; 7 bases map to TRBD1. This receptor was taken from a man aged 50-59 years with COVID-19, enrolled during active disease. The DNA of the CDR3 is TGCGCCAGCTTCGGGACAGTCGGAGAGACCCAGTACTTC. Its protein is CASFGTVGETQYF.